The 14 T cell receptor beta chains below all came from one sample that was sequenced in a study of blood T cell repertoires in COVID-19 (dated by TCRdb to 2018 to 2020). Libraries were made using the immunoSEQ multiplex PCR assay. The immuneACCESS repertoire file appears here via TCRdb, limited to in-frame rearrangements. These files lack a portion of the clones; in checked studies, under half of the deficit traces to unresolved V genes, and the cause of the others is not known. For this sample there are 250,000 to 350,000 clones; nearly 90% appear just once. Of the sample, approximately 1.5% is held by the ten largest clones. The sample taken for sequencing was PBMCs or T cells enriched from blood (not recorded which). The receptor source for this set is a woman under 30 with acute COVID-19.

V gene TRBV4-3 combines with J gene TRBJ2-3; no clear D. Germline CDR1 reads LGHNA; CDR2 reads YSLEER. This CDR3 spans 15 amino acids. Trimming removed 0 bases at V and 3 bases at J, with 10 bases between. CDR3 residues: CASSQDPFRTDTQYF. In DNA form, the CDR3 reads TGCGCCAGCAGCCAAGACCCGTTTAGAACAGATACGCAGTATTTT.

V gene TRBV9 combines with J gene TRBJ2-3; 7 bases line up with TRBD2. The CDR3 covers 15 residues. Trimming cost V 1 base and J 5 bases; bases outside gene matches: 7. Germline V gene data show CDR1 as SGDLS and CDR2 as YYNGEE. The DNA for the CDR3 is TGTGCCAGCAGCGTAATAGGGTGGGAGGGAGATACGCAGTATTTT. Its translation is CASSVIGWEGDTQYF.

This sequence joins TRBV10-3 and TRBJ2-3; the match to TRBD1 covers 7 bases. Germline V lookup: CDR1 ENHRY, CDR2 SYGVKD. The length of the CDR3 is 16 residues. Trimming cost V 4 bases and J 0 bases; bases outside gene matches: 7. CDR3 DNA: TGTGCCATCAGTGCTCTGGGACAGATTAGCACAGATACGCAGTATTTT. Its protein product is CAISALGQISTDTQYF.

This rearrangement joins TRBV29-1 to TRBJ2-1; weak D call: TRBD1 (5 bases). Trimming removed 2 bases at V and 5 bases at J, with 13 bases between. Germline V CDR1 and CDR2: SQVTM, ANQGSEA. This CDR3 is built from 14 residues. The CDR3 region has the DNA TGCAGCGTTGAAAGGGGAACAGGCAACAATGAGCAGTTCTTC. Its protein is CSVERGTGNNEQFF.

The chain joins TRBV28 to TRBJ2-1; D ambiguous. Germline V lookup: CDR1 MDHEN, CDR2 SYDVKM. CDR3 length equals 13 residues. V was pared by 1 base and J by 10 bases, with 11 bases between. CDR3 sequence (DNA): TGTGCCAGCAGTTTATTAACAGCCCGCGAGCAGTTCTTC. Its protein product is CASSLLTAREQFF.

In this sample, this clone turned up once. This chain links TRBV11-1 with TRBJ2-7, with D maybe TRBD2 (5 bases). Germline assignment: CDR1 SGHAT and CDR2 FQDESV (reference sequence). The CDR3 is 12 amino acids. V lost 1 base and J lost 11, with 12 bases in between. CDR3 protein: CASSLVTSGKYF. The CDR3 DNA follows: TGTGCCAGCAGCTTAGTTACCAGCGGCAAGTACTTC.

V gene TRBV3-1 (or the pseudogene TRBV3-2) combines with J gene TRBJ1-4; D is possibly TRBD1 (6 bases). CDR3 length: 16 residues. Germline CDR1 is LGHDT and CDR2 is YNNKEL (reference sequence). Trimming cost V 1 base and J 5 bases, with 14 bases left between them. CDR3 sequence (DNA): TGTGCCAGCAGCCAAGTCGGAGGACAGCAGAATGAAAAACTGTTTTTT. Amino acids: CASSQVGGQQNEKLFF.

The chain couples TRBV6-6 to TRBJ2-7, with TRBD2 identical over 7 bases. The junction had 7 bases not matched to a gene; V was cut back by 7 bases and J by 4 bases. This CDR3 is built from 13 residues. Germline V gives CDR1 MNHNY, CDR2 SVGAGI (reference sequence). CDR3 in amino acids: CASNPGRGYEQYF. The CDR3 nucleotides read TGTGCCAGCAACCCAGGGCGGGGGTACGAGCAGTACTTC.

The chain is built from TRBV4-2 and TRBJ2-2; the match to TRBD1 covers 9 bases. This CDR3 is built from 15 residues. Germline CDR1 is LGHNA and CDR2 is YNFKEQ. Trimming at V came to 3 bases and at J to 5 bases, leaving 4 bases not matched to a gene. CDR3 sequence (DNA): TGTGCCAGCAGCCAGGGGACAGGGCAAACCGGGGAGCTGTTTTTT. This translates into CASSQGTGQTGELFF.

V usage is TRBV11-1 and J usage is TRBJ2-3; D is perhaps TRBD2 (6 bases). V lost 2 bases and J 4 bases, leaving 13 bases between the germline ends. Per the germline V gene, CDR1 is SGHAT and CDR2 is FQDESV (reference sequence). CDR3 size: 15 residues. CDR3 region: CASSLWGDRADTQYF. CDR3 sequence (DNA): TGTGCCAGCAGCTTATGGGGGGATCGAGCAGATACGCAGTATTTT.

J is TRBJ2-7 and V is TRBV19; TRBD2 agrees at 8 bases. The V and J ends lost 3 bases and 3 bases, in that order; junction bases with no gene match: 4. The CDR3 spans 14 residues. Germline CDR1 LNHDA, CDR2 SQIVND (reference sequence). The CDR3 loop reads CASSIGGADYEQYF. DNA of the CDR3: TGTGCCAGTAGTATCGGGGGGGCTGACTACGAGCAGTACTTC.

The chain recombines TRBV6-7 with TRBJ2-1; 15 bases map to TRBD2. TRBV6-7 is placed among ORFs of uncertain function. J was trimmed by 0 bases and V by 8 bases; bases with no gene match: 11. The CDR3 is made up of 19 amino acids. In DNA form, the CDR3 reads TGTGCCAGCTTACACCCGGGGACTAGCGGGAGGAGCTCCTACAATGAGCAGTTCTTC. Protein sequence: CASLHPGTSGRSSYNEQFF.

J is TRBJ1-1 and V is TRBV5-4; no firm D call. CDR3 length equals 13 residues. V shed 3 bases and J shed 4 bases, with 10 bases lying between them. The germline V gene encodes CDR1 SGHNT and CDR2 YYREEE (reference sequence). The CDR3 region is CASSSYHSTEAFF. DNA of the CDR3: TGTGCCAGCAGCTCGTATCATAGCACTGAAGCTTTCTTT.

The chain combines TRBV4-2 with TRBJ1-6, with D uncertain. Trimming removed 1 base at V and 3 bases at J, with 13 bases between. The V gene's germline CDR1 is LGHNA and CDR2 YNFKEQ. The CDR3 sequence is 17 residues long. CDR3 region: CASSQVSGPDYNSPLHF. The DNA of the CDR3 is TGTGCCAGCAGCCAAGTTTCAGGCCCGGACTATAATTCACCCCTCCACTTT.